This T cell receptor (beta chain) stems from a study of shared clonotypes between healthy human individuals. About the study: For every donor, three CD4 naive, three CD4 memory, two CD8 naive and one CD8 memory plates were used. Whole-study results and caveats: Incompleteness in sorted-subset sequencing, despite large depth, was shown by rarefaction. Memory subsets generally showed lower estimated richness than naive subsets.

CDR3 length: 13 amino acids. Germline loops: CDR1 MGHRA, CDR2 YSYEKL. Note on this clone: Antigen specificity is unknown. One end of the junction does not line up with germline, which may come from a read error. Other DNA sequences from this sample encode an identical CDR3 as well.

Profiled with immunoSEQ multiplex PCR; TCRdb holds only in-frame clones, not every one. The sample has about 1,800,000 clones; about 94% are singletons. Cells designated naive CD8 were CD45RO-negative and were positively selected for CCR7, with terminally differentiated effector memory CD45RA+ cells excluded. Within Nashville, Tennessee resided all donors, each a Caucasian adult. V usage is TRBV4-1 and J usage is TRBJ1-5, with unresolved D. The source material was naive CD8+ T cells sorted from blood. The origin of this receptor is a man between 18 and 35 years old in good health. As DNA, the CDR3 is TGCGCTAGCAGCCAATCTAGTTATCAGCCCCAGCATTTT. Translation gives CASSQSSYQPQHF.